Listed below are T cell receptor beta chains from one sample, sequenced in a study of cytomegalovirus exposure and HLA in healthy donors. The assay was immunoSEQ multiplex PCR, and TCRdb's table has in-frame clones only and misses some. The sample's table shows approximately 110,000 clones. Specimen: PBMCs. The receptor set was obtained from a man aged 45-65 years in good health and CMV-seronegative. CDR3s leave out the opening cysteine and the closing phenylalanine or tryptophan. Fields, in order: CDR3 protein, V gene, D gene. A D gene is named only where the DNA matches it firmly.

CDR3 protein: SVDWQDYGYT; V gene: TRBV29-1; D gene: NA
CDR3 protein: ASSESRGMAF; V gene: TRBV25-1; D gene: TRBD1
CDR3 protein: ASSQDLAGQLV; V gene: TRBV4-1; D gene: NA
CDR3 protein: ASSPRIAGFGTIDYEQY; V gene: TRBV13; D gene: TRBD2
CDR3 protein: ASKQGWDGYT; V gene: TRBV7-9; D gene: NA
CDR3 protein: AISEYLQMNTEAF; V gene: TRBV10-3; D gene: NA
CDR3 protein: ASSLDNGHSSYEQY; V gene: TRBV11-2; D gene: NA
CDR3 protein: ASSRLGVSSYNEQF; V gene: TRBV5-5; D gene: NA
CDR3 protein: ASSQGTGPNTEAF; V gene: TRBV4-1; D gene: NA
CDR3 protein: ASSTRVRQGGNEQF; V gene: TRBV19; D gene: TRBD1
CDR3 protein: ASSGSDAYGYT; V gene: TRBV19; D gene: NA
CDR3 protein: ASSDRDSNEQY; V gene: TRBV7-7; D gene: TRBD1
CDR3 protein: ASSPWTISYEQY; V gene: TRBV5-1; D gene: NA
CDR3 protein: ASSYRDQPQH; V gene: TRBV27; D gene: NA
CDR3 protein: ASSQARTGDNTEAF; V gene: TRBV4-2; D gene: TRBD1
CDR3 protein: ASREGRGWFDGYT; V gene: TRBV2; D gene: NA
CDR3 protein: ASSFPAGGVGGYT; V gene: TRBV7-9; D gene: TRBD1